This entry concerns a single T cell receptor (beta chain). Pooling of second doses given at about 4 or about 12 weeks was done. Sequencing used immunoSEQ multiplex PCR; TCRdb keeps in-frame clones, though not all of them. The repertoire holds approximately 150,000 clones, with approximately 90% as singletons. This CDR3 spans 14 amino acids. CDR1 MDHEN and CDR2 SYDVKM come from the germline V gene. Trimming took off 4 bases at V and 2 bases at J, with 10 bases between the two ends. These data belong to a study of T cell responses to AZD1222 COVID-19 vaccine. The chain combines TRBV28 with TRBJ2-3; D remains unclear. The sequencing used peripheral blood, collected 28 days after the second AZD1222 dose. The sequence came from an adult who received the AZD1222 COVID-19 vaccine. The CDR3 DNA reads TGTGCCAGCAGTTATGCGGATTACACAGATACGCAGTATTTT. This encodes CASSYADYTDTQYF.